The present entry profiles one T cell receptor beta chain with its context. This clonotype was found a few times. It lacks a known antigen. Within one base of it there is no much larger clone, and no base qualities were kept. Between the V and J ends, shortened by 0 bases and 0 bases respectively, the junction contains 11 bases. The CDR3 measures 17 amino acids from cysteine to phenylalanine. Solely the CDR3 DNA is kept, with 51 bases framed from the first base. CDR1 and CDR2 are read off the germline V gene (reference sequence) as LNHNV and YYDKDF. The data were taken from a study of T cell repertoires in aging, cancer and after chemotherapy (dated by TCRdb to the late 2010s). For the wider study: The donors fell into six age groups ranging from 30 or younger to 70 or older, and each group had at least three individuals. The cohort comprised 218 cancer patients, 94 with hematological and 110 to 140 with solid cancers, plus 95 healthy donors as a reference group. In the hematological group, the paired samples taken before and after chemotherapy came from chronic lymphocytic leukemia patients given fludarabine- or bendamustine-based regimens. The complete dataset included some 9 million TCR reads. The study profiled peripheral blood TCR beta repertoires from healthy donors and cancer patients to examine immunoaging and T cell reconstitution after chemotherapy.

Rearranged TRB sequences spanning V, D and J segments were amplified by multiplex touch-down PCR using a mixed TRB-A/B primer pool. Illumina adapters and sample indices were attached to the amplicons in two consecutive PCR reactions using Phusion HS II polymerase. Amplicons were gel-purified with the NucleoSpin Gel and PCR Clean-up kit, then checked with Qubit and an Agilent 2100 Bioanalyzer. Libraries were sequenced on an Illumina MiSeq using 600-cycle, single-indexed, paired-end runs. Turning to the authors' computational methods: Processing of the TRB sequences was carried out with MiXCR versions 2.12 and 3.0.5. A clone was defined as each unique CDR3 nucleotide sequence, and only productive sequences supported by at least two reads were kept. Shannon diversity, evenness, clonality (one minus evenness), and alpha-parameterized diversity profiles from alpha 0 to 5 were included as repertoire metrics. The IGoR algorithm was used to calculate generation probabilities for clones in the paired samples taken before and after chemotherapy. TCRdb passed the public sequencing reads through fastp at Q25 and MiXCR, retaining productive beta sequences. Every distinct CDR3 protein forms one entry, paired with its most common genes and DNA. TCRdb, not the authors, supplied the V and J calls. The sample has approximately 6,000 distinct CDR3 sequences on record, about 32% of them singletons. Approximately 30% of the sample is taken by the ten largest.

The paper as a whole reports these results and caveats: Lymphoid organ infiltration was present in the hematological cancer patients, and this infiltration may itself impair thymic emigration or the expansion of peripheral T cells. Declining TCR diversity with age in healthy donors was mainly explained by loss of richness; in cancer patients, loss of evenness also contributed. According to the authors, the repertoire data do not allow conclusions to be drawn about immunological memory after chemotherapy. An increase in median generation probability over the chemotherapy interval was observed in both cancer cohorts, suggesting that the repertoire was reconstituted through rebound thymic output. Significantly lower blood TCR diversity and higher clonality were observed in untreated patients with hematological or solid cancers than in age-matched healthy donors.

Genomic DNA extracted from peripheral blood, rather than sorted cells or RNA, was used as the source for amplification of TCR beta rearrangements. The sequenced sample consisted of blood. The rearrangement joined TRBV15 to TRBJ2-2, with TRBD1 perhaps the D gene, on 6 matching bases. The source of this sequence is a human donor with a blood cancer. The bases read TGTGCCACCAGCAGAGATTTGGGGACAACGAACACCGGGGAGCTGTTTTTT. Its protein is CATSRDLGTTNTGELFF.